This TCR beta chain emerged from a study of cytomegalovirus exposure and HLA in healthy donors. Study conclusions and caveats: Some V segments (TRBV6-2 and TRBV6-3 among them) were excluded as indistinguishable. Productive rates of about 87% or about 30% were seen for most TCR beta V segments in an earlier analysis. The study carried out a later analysis of TCR beta sequences. It associated some 18,000 of them with specific HLA alleles at a false discovery rate of 0.05.

PCR amplification relied on 60 Vbeta primers (plus 13 Jbeta primers). Profiling relied on immunoSEQ multiplex PCR, and the TCRdb table lists in-frame clones only, not all of them. The data contain roughly 200,000 clones, 10% to 15% of them singletons. Trimming pared 2 bases from V and 7 bases from J, leaving 10 bases between. Germline V gene data show CDR1 as SGHNT and CDR2 as YYREEE (reference sequence). The CDR3 has 13 amino acids. This clone has only a few counts. Its antigen is as yet unknown. J is TRBJ2-1 and V is TRBV5-4; weak D call: TRBD2 (5 bases). The clonotype comes from a man between 50 and 59 years old in good health and CMV-seropositive. Sequenced material: PBMCs. The CDR3, as DNA: TGTGCCAGCAGCTTACGGGGTAGGAATGAGCAGTTCTTC. This sequence encodes CASSLRGRNEQFF.